This T cell receptor (beta chain) originates from a study of blood T cell repertoires in COVID-19. As for the study in general: Donors in the United States, Italy and Spain gave samples during acute or convalescent COVID-19.

As handled by the study authors: By means of reference gene primer amplification, nucleated cell counts were estimated. Method: immunoSEQ multiplex PCR; TCRdb's copy keeps in-frame clones and lacks some. The V and J calls and clone size are taken from that table; D and trimming were inferred from the DNA. The data contain 140,000 or so clones, roughly 88% of them singletons. In germline, CDR1 is MNHEY, CDR2 SVGEGT. The CDR3 covers 16 residues. The V gene end was trimmed by 5 bases and the J gene end by 2 bases; junction bases not matched to a gene: 10. In this sample, this clone turned up a few times.

This chain connects TRBV6-2 or TRBV6-3 to TRBJ1-2; 8 bases agree with TRBD1. Sequenced material: peripheral blood. The TCR originated in a man in his 60s with active or convalescent COVID-19. The CDR3 loop reads CASSKQGQAFNYGYTF. Here the CDR3 DNA reads TGTGCCAGCAGTAAGCAGGGACAGGCTTTCAACTATGGCTACACCTTC.